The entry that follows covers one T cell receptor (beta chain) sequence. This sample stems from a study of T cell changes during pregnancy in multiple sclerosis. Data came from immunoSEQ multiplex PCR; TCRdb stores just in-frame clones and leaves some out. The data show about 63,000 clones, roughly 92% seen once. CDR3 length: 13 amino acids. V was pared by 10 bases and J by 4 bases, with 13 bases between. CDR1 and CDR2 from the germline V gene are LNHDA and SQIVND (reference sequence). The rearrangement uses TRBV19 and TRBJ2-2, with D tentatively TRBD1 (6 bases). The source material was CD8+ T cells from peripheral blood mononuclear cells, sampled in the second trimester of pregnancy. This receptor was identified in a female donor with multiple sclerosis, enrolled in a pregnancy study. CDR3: CATSGASTGELFF. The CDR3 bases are TGTGCCACCTCAGGGGCTAGCACCGGGGAGCTGTTTTTT.